The 8 T cell receptor beta chains below all came from one sample that was sequenced in a study of blood T cells in healthy people across ages. A sample-barcoded 5' primer and a J-beta primer mix were used in a second PCR of about 7 to 12 cycles. TCRdb re-derived calls from the 5' RACE reads in MiXCR, one entry per CDR3 protein. This sample has 710,000 or so distinct CDR3 sequences; roughly 30% occur once, and the top ten carry roughly 14%. Source material: blood. All receptors derive from a woman older than 75 in good health.

The chain carries TRBV18 and TRBJ2-3; 7 bases fit TRBD2. The germline CDR1 and CDR2 sequences are KGHSH and LQKENI. This CDR3 spans 13 amino acids. V trimming: 10 bases; J trimming: 3 bases; junction bases outside the gene matches: 7. The CDR3 loop reads CATYGRDTDTQYF. CDR3 nucleotides: TGTGCCACCTATGGGAGGGATACAGATACGCAGTATTTT. Filled out from reference TRBV18 and TRBJ2-3, the complete variable domain reads NAGVMQNPRHLVRRRGQEARLRCSPMKGHSHVYWYRQLPEEGLKFMVYLQKENIIDESGMPKERFSAEFPKEGPSILRIQQVVRGDSAAYFCATYGRDTDTQYFGPGTRLTVL.

The chain employs TRBV19 and TRBJ2-6; no reliable D call. The CDR3 loop spans 13 amino acids. V was clipped by 5 bases and J by 1 base, with 3 bases between them. The V gene's germline CDR1 is LNHDA and CDR2 SQIVND (reference sequence). The CDR3 sequence is CASSASGANVLTF. The CDR3 region has the DNA TGTGCCAGTAGTGCGTCTGGGGCCAACGTCCTGACTTTC.

The chain couples TRBV30 to TRBJ1-1; D unclear. This CDR3 spans 13 amino acids. V gave up 2 bases and J gave up 6 bases, with 13 bases separating them. Germline V lookup: CDR1 GTSNPN, CDR2 SVGIG (reference sequence). The CDR3 protein is CAWSLTGLSEAFF. The CDR3 bases are TGTGCCTGGAGTCTGACGGGGTTATCTGAAGCTTTCTTT.

This clonotype occurred a few times. Since a much larger clone is just one base distant, this may be a read error. The V gene is TRBV5-1, the J gene TRBJ1-2, with D uncertain. Germline-derived CDR1 and CDR2 are SGHRS and YFSETQ. Trimming took off 3 bases at V and 2 bases at J, with 14 bases between the two ends. This CDR3 is built from 15 residues. CDR3 sequence reads: CASSSSPLENYGYTF. CDR3 coding DNA: TGCGCCAGCAGCTCCTCTCCTTTAGAGAACTATGGCTACACCTTC.

The sample holds many counts of this clonotype. This chain joins TRBV6-6 and TRBJ2-5; 9 nucleotides align to TRBD2. The CDR3 totals 15 residues. Per the germline V gene, CDR1 is MNHNY and CDR2 is SVGAGI (reference sequence). Germline trimming cut 2 bases from V and 4 bases from J; bases unmatched to any gene: 5. CDR3 bases: TGTGCCAGCAGTTACCTTAGCGGGGGTCGAGAGACCCAGTACTTC. This encodes CASSYLSGGRETQYF.

The J gene is TRBJ2-1, the V gene TRBV19; D perhaps matches TRBD2 (6 bases). The germline V gene has CDR1 LNHDA and CDR2 SQIVND (reference sequence). This CDR3 spans 15 amino acids. Trimming removed 2 bases from V and 0 bases from J, with 8 bases in between. CDR3 in amino acids: CASSIMGGSYNEQFF. CDR3 in DNA: TGTGCCAGTAGTATAATGGGGGGCTCCTACAATGAGCAGTTCTTC.

A single count supports this clonotype. A much more abundant neighbour one base away suggests this may be a read error. The chain carries TRBV12-3 or TRBV12-4 and TRBJ1-1; a possible D gene is TRBD1 (5 bases). This CDR3 has 14 residues. CDR3 DNA: TGTACCAGCAGTTTAATGGGGGGGAACACTGAAGCTTTCTTT. It specifies CTSSLMGGNTEAFF.

The chain links TRBV3-1 to TRBJ2-5, with TRBD1 as a possible D gene (6 bases). Germline loops: CDR1 LGHDT, CDR2 YNNKEL (reference sequence). There are 15 residues in the CDR3. The V and J ends lost 0 bases and 2 bases respectively, with 10 bases between them. Written as DNA, the CDR3 is TGTGCCAGCAGCCAAGATGTAGGACAGCAAGAGACCCAGTACTTC. Its protein is CASSQDVGQQETQYF.